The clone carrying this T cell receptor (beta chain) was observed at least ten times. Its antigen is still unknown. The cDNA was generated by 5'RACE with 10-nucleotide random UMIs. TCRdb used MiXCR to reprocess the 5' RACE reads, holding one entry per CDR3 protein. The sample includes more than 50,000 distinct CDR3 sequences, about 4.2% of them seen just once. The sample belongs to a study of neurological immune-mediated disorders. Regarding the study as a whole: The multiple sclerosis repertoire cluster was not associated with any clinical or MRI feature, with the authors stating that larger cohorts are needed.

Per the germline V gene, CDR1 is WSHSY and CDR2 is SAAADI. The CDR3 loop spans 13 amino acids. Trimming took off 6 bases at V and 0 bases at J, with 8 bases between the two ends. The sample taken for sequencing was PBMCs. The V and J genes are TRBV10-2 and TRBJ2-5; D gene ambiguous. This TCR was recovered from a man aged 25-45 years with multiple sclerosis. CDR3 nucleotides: TGCGCCAGCAGCGAAGAACACCAAGAGACCCAGTACTTC. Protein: CASSEEHQETQYF.